This T cell receptor (beta chain) was observed in a study of shared clonotypes between healthy human individuals. Each cell subset's genomic DNA was divided evenly among several immunoSEQ plates. For unsorted PBMC, around 270 ng DNA per replicate equaled 32,000 or so T cell genomes. Assay used: immunoSEQ multiplex PCR; TCRdb lists only in-frame clones, some missing. This table has roughly 480,000 clones, less than 80% appearing once. Germline assignment: CDR1 LNHDA and CDR2 SQIVND (reference sequence). The CDR3 has 13 amino acids. J lost 7 bases, V lost 5 bases, and 7 bases had no gene match. Unsorted samples relied on roughly 99 million PBMCs, which served as the source of genomic DNA.

Material: PBMCs. This sequence joins TRBV19 and TRBJ2-5, with TRBD2 matching 7 bases. The sequence was collected from a woman aged 35 to 49 in good health. Some clones in this sample may be carry-over from other donors' samples. The CDR3 DNA reads as TGTGCCAGTAGTGTGGGCAGGGAGGGGACCCAGTACTTC. This translates into CASSVGREGTQYF.